The next 15 T cell receptor beta chains were all read from a single sample in a study of blood T cell repertoires in COVID-19 (dated by TCRdb to 2020 to 2021). Receptors were amplified or captured by the immunoSEQ multiplex PCR assay. What TCRdb holds here is the immuneACCESS table cut down to in-frame rearrangements. Part of the clones is not present; checked against another copy, under half of the missing clones reflect an unresolved V gene, and the others are unexplained. A total of over 350,000 clones appear in this sample, approximately 90% of them only once. The top ten constitute 0.7% to 0.95% of the sample. Sequencing was performed on PBMCs or T cells enriched from blood (not recorded which). All receptors derive from a woman between 40 and 55 years old who had been exposed to COVID-19.

This clone appeared a single time. This rearrangement joins TRBV30 to TRBJ2-7, with 8 bases matching TRBD1. V trimming: 4 bases; J trimming: 6 bases; junction bases outside the gene matches: 8. Germline V gene data show CDR1 as GTSNPN and CDR2 as SVGIG (reference sequence). The CDR3 is made up of 13 amino acids. Written as DNA, the CDR3 is TGTGCCTGGAATCTCGGACAGGGTGCCGAGCAGTACTTC. Encoded protein: CAWNLGQGAEQYF. Full variable domain (missing parts from reference TRBV30 and TRBJ2-7): SQTIHQWPATLVQPVGSPLSLECTVEGTSNPNLYWYRQAAGRGLQLLFYSVGIGQISSEVPQNLSASRPQDRQFILSSKKLLLSDSGFYLCAWNLGQGAEQYFGPGTRLTVT.

The chain recombines TRBV10-3 with TRBJ2-2; D gene unclear. The CDR3 is 14 residues long. The V and J ends lost 6 bases and 6 bases respectively, with 14 bases between them. Germline V CDR1 and CDR2: ENHRY, SYGVKD. The CDR3 loop reads CAIRAILVPGELFF. The DNA of the CDR3 is TGTGCCATCAGGGCAATTTTGGTCCCCGGGGAGCTGTTTTTT.

The chain links TRBV2 to TRBJ1-4; a possible D gene is TRBD1 (5 bases). The ends were cut back, 8 bases at V and 8 bases at J, with 15 bases in the middle. The length of the CDR3 is 13 residues. CDR1 SNHLY and CDR2 FYNNEI come from the germline V gene. The CDR3: CASAGQAMEKLFF. The CDR3 DNA is TGTGCCAGCGCGGGGCAGGCGATGGAAAAACTGTTTTTT.

The gene calls are TRBV7-6 and TRBJ2-7; D is possibly TRBD1 (5 bases). Germline values: CDR1 SGHVS, CDR2 FNYEAQ. The CDR3 covers 14 residues. Deletions cut 2 bases from V and 7 bases from J, with 15 bases between. The CDR3 here is CASSLRSGYQEQYF. The DNA of the CDR3 is TGTGCCAGCAGCTTAAGATCAGGGTACCAGGAGCAGTACTTC.

The chain is built from TRBV3-1 (or the pseudogene TRBV3-2) and TRBJ2-2; 10 bases are a match to TRBD2. V gave up 1 base and J gave up 8 bases; unmatched junction bases: 16. This CDR3 has 19 amino acids. Per the germline V gene, CDR1 is LGHDT and CDR2 is YNNKEL (reference sequence). The CDR3 nucleotides read TGTGCCAGCAGCCAAGTCCCCCCAGCGGGGGGGGTCGCTCCTGGGGAGCTGTTTTTT. The encoded protein is CASSQVPPAGGVAPGELFF.

The rearrangement links TRBV3-1 (or the pseudogene TRBV3-2) to TRBJ2-7; the match to TRBD2 covers 15 bases. CDR1 and CDR2 (germline): LGHDT, YNNKEL (reference sequence). The CDR3 spans 15 residues. V lost 6 bases to trimming and J lost 5 bases; unmatched junction nucleotides: 5. CDR3 loop: CASSRRTSGGDEQYF. The CDR3 DNA follows: TGTGCCAGCAGTCGCAGGACTAGCGGGGGGGACGAGCAGTACTTC.

The chain has TRBV2 and TRBJ1-4, with 7 bases lining up with TRBD1. Trimming cost V 0 bases and J 7 bases; bases outside gene matches: 5. This CDR3 is built from 15 residues. Germline values: CDR1 SNHLY, CDR2 FYNNEI. The CDR3 loop reads CASSEAIGGFEKLFF. CDR3 coding DNA: TGTGCCAGCAGTGAAGCCATAGGGGGCTTTGAAAAACTGTTTTTT.

The chain combines TRBV7-2 with TRBJ2-3; possibly TRBD1 for D (5 bases). The length of the CDR3 is 17 residues. Germline V lookup: CDR1 SGHTA, CDR2 FQGNSA. Trimming stripped 2 bases from V and 3 bases from J, with 18 bases between. In DNA, the CDR3 is TGTGCCAGCAGCTTATTTCAAGGGGCAGGGTGGACAGATACGCAGTATTTT. The encoded protein is CASSLFQGAGWTDTQYF.

The chain has TRBV27 and TRBJ2-5; tentative D call: TRBD1 (5 bases). The germline V and J ends were trimmed by 2 bases and 5 bases, with 15 bases remaining between them. This CDR3 spans 15 amino acids. Germline-derived CDR1 and CDR2 are MNHEY and SMNVEV (reference sequence). CDR3 nucleotide sequence: TGTGCCAGCAGTTTAGGTGGACAAAAAGGGGAGACCCAGTACTTC. Its protein is CASSLGGQKGETQYF.

The chain joins TRBV29-1 to TRBJ1-2; 10 bases align to TRBD1. This CDR3 has 13 residues. The J segment lost 1 base and the V segment lost 4 bases, leaving 0 bases of the junction unmatched. The V gene's germline CDR1 is SQVTM and CDR2 ANQGSEA. In nucleotides, the CDR3 is TGCAGCGTTGGGGACAGGGGTAACTATGGCTACACCTTC. It is translated as CSVGDRGNYGYTF.

The CDR3 bases are TGTGCCATCAGTGAAGGGACTGCTATGGAGGCGTACTTC. This sequence encodes CAISEGTAMEAYF. This rearrangement joins TRBV10-3 to TRBJ2-7, with a tentative D call TRBD2 (6 bases). The germline gives CDR1 ENHRY, CDR2 SYGVKD. This CDR3 has 13 residues. The V end lost 3 bases, the J end lost 12 bases, and 18 bases lay between the germline ends.

V and J are TRBV14 and TRBJ2-1, with D possibly being TRBD1 (6 bases). Trimming took off 6 bases at V and 6 bases at J, with 21 bases between the two ends. CDR1 and CDR2 (germline): SGHDN, FVKESK. The CDR3 has 16 residues. CDR3 sequence (DNA): TGTGCCAGCAGTAGAGCAGGGGCCCGGTACACCAATGAGCAGTTCTTC. This translates into CASSRAGARYTNEQFF. Full variable domain (outside the CDR3, taken from reference TRBV14 and TRBJ2-1): EAGVTQFPSHSVIEKGQTVTLRCDPISGHDNLYWYRRVMGKEIKFLLHFVKESKQDESGMPNNRFLAERTGGTYSTLKVQPAELEDSGVYFCASSRAGARYTNEQFFGPGTRLTVL.

The chain recombines TRBV11-3 with TRBJ2-7; maybe TRBD2 (5 bases). Per germline, CDR1 SGHNT and CDR2 YENEEA. The ends were cut back, 3 bases at V and 6 bases at J, with 15 bases in the middle. The length of the CDR3 is 14 residues. This CDR3 is CASSFGLSWSEQYF. The CDR3 nucleotides read TGTGCCAGCAGCTTCGGACTTAGCTGGTCCGAGCAGTACTTC.

This chain uses TRBV2 with TRBJ2-2; weak D call: TRBD1 (5 bases). V was cut by 3 bases and J by 5 bases, with 10 bases left in between. The CDR3 runs 14 residues. Germline CDR1 SNHLY, CDR2 FYNNEI. CDR3 amino acids: CASSDWGETGELFF. The CDR3 nucleotides read TGTGCCAGCAGTGATTGGGGCGAAACCGGGGAGCTGTTTTTT.

The genes are TRBV27 and TRBJ2-1, with no clear D. Germline values: CDR1 MNHEY, CDR2 SMNVEV (reference sequence). CDR3 size: 11 residues. The V end was cut by 8 bases, the J end by 4 bases, with 6 bases between. Here the CDR3 reads CASLQYNEQFF. CDR3 DNA: TGTGCCAGCCTACAGTACAATGAGCAGTTCTTC.